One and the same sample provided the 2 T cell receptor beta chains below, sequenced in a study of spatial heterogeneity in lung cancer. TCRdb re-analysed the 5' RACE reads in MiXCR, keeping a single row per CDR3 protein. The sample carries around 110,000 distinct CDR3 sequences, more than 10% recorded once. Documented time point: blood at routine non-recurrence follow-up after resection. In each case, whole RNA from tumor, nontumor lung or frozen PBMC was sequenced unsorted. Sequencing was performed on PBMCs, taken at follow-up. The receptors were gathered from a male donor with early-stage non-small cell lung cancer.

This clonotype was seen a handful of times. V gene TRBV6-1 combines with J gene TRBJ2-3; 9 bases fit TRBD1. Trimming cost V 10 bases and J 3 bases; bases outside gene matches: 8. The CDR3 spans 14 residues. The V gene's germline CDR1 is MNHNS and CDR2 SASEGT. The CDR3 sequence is CATQTGGLTDTQYF. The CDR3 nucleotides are TGTGCCACCCAGACAGGGGGTTTGACAGATACGCAGTATTTT.

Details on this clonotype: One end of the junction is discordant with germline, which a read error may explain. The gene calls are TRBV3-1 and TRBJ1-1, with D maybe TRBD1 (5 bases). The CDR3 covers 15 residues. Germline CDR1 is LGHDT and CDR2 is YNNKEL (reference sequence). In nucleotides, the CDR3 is TGTGCCAGCAGCCAAGGCATGGCAGGGAACCCTGAAGCTTTCTTT. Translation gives CASSQGMAGNPEAFF. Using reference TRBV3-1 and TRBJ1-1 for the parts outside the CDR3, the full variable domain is DTAVSQTPKYLVTQMGNDKSIKCEQNLGHDTMYWYKQDSKKFLKIMFSYNNKELIINETVPNRFSPKSPDKAHLNLHINSLELGDSAVYFCASSQGMAGNPEAFFGQGTRLTVV.